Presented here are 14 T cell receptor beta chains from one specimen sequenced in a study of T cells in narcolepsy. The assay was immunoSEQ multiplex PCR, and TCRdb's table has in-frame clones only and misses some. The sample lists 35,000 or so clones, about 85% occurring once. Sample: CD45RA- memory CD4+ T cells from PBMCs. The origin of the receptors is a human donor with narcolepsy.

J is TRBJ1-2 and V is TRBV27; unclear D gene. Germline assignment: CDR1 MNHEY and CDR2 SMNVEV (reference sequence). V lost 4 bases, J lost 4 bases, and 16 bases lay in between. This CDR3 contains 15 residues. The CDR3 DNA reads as TGTGCCAGCAGTTCCCTGGCAGGCCTGCCCTATGGCTACACCTTC. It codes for CASSSLAGLPYGYTF.

DNA of the CDR3: TGTGCCAGTAGTGGCACCCTTTCAACTGTGCAGTTCTTC. This gives the protein CASSGTLSTVQFF. The chain employs TRBV19 and TRBJ2-1; D call uncertain. This CDR3 is built from 13 residues. Germline V CDR1 and CDR2: LNHDA, SQIVND (reference sequence). The germline V and J ends were trimmed by 5 bases and 12 bases, with 17 bases remaining between them.

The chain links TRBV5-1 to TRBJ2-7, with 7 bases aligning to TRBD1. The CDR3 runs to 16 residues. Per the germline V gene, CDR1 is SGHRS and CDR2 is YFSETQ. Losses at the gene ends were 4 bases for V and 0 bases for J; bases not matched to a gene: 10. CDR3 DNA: TGCGCCAGCAGCCGCTCCGGGACAGTGAGCTCCTACGAGCAGTACTTC. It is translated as CASSRSGTVSSYEQYF.

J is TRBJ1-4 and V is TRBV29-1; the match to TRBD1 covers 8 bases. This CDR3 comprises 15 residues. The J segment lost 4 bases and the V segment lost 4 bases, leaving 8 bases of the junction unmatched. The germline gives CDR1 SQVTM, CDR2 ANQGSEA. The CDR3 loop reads CSVGTGNRGNEKLFF. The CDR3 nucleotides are TGCAGCGTTGGGACAGGGAATAGGGGTAATGAAAAACTGTTTTTT.

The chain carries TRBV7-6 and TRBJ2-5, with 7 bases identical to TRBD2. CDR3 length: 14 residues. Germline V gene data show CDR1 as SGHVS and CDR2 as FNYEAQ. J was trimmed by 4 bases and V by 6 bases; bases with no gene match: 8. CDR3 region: CASRAGTTLETQYF. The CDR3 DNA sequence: TGTGCCAGCAGGGCCGGGACTACTTTAGAGACCCAGTACTTC.

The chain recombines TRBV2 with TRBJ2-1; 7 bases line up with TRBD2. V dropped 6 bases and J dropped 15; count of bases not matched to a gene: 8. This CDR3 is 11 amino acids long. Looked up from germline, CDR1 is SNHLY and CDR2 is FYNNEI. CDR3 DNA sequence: TGTGCCAGCAGGTCGAGCGGGGTGGGGTTCTTC. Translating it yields CASRSSGVGFF. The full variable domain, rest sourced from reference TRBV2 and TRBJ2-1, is EPEVTQTPSHQVTQMGQEVILRCVPISNHLYFYWYRQILGQKVEFLVSFYNNEISEKSEIFDDQFSVERPDGSNFTLKIRSTKLEDSAMYFCASRSSGVGFFGPGTRLTVL.

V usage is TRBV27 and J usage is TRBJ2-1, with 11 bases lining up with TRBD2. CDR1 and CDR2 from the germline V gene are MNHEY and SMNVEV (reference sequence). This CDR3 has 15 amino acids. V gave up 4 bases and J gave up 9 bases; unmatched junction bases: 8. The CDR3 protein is CASSYRGLAGGEQFF. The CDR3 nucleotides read TGTGCCAGCAGTTACCGGGGGCTAGCGGGGGGTGAGCAGTTCTTC.

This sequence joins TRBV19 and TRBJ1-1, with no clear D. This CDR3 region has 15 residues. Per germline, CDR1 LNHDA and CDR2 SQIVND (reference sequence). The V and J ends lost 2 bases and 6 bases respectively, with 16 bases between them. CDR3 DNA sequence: TGTGCCAGTAGTATATTGCAGGCACGGTCCCCTGAAGCTTTCTTT. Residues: CASSILQARSPEAFF.

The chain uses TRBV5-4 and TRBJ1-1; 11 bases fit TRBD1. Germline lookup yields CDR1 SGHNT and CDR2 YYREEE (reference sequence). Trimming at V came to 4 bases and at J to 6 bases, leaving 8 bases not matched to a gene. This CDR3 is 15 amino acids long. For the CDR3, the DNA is TGTGCCAGCAGCCTGGGACAGGGGGTTTCGGCTGAAGCTTTCTTT. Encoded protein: CASSLGQGVSAEAFF.

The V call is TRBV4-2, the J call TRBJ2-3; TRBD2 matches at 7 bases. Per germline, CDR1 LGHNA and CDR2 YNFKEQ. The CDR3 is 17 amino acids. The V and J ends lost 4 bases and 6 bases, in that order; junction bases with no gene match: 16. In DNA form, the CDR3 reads TGTGCCAGCAGCCCCCTGGGAGTGGCGGGAGCGCCTGATACGCAGTATTTT. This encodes CASSPLGVAGAPDTQYF.

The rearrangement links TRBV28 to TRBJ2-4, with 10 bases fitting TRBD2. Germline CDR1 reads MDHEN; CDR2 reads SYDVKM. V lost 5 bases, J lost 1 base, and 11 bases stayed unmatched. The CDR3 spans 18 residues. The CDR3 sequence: CASSPGGLAGVAKNIQYF. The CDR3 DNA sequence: TGTGCCAGCAGTCCCGGTGGTCTAGCGGGGGTTGCCAAAAACATTCAGTACTTC.

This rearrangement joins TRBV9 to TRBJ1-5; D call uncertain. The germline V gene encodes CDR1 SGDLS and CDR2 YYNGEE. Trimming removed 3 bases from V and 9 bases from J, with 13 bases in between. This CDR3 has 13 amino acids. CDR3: CASSGGPLSPQHF. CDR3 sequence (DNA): TGTGCCAGCAGCGGCGGTCCATTGTCGCCCCAGCATTTT.

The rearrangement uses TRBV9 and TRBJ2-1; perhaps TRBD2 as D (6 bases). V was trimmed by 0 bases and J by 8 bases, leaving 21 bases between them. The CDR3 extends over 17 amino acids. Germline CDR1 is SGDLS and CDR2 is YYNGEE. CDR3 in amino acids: CASSVAELLALGDEQFF. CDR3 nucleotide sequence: TGTGCCAGCAGCGTAGCTGAGTTACTAGCCCTAGGGGATGAGCAGTTCTTC. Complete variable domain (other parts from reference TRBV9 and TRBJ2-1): DSGVTQTPKHLITATGQRVTLRCSPRSGDLSVYWYQQSLDQGLQFLIQYYNGEERAKGNILERFSAQQFPDLHSELNLSSLELGDSALYFCASSVAELLALGDEQFFGPGTRLTVL.

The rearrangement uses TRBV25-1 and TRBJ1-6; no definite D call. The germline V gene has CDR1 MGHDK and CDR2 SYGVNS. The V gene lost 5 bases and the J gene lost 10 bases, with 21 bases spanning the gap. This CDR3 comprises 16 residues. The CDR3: CASSNPGRLVSSPLHF. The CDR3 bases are TGTGCCAGCAGTAACCCCGGACGCTTGGTGAGCTCACCCCTCCACTTT.